The 4 T cell receptor beta chains presented below share a single source sample, sequenced in a study of graft-versus-host responses after intestinal transplantation. TCRdb's copy holds only in-frame clones and misses some; the assay was immunoSEQ multiplex PCR. This sample has 77,000 or so clones, with approximately 94% found just once. These receptors' targets are unknown. Sequences were derived from unstimulated CD8+ T cells sorted from spleen or lymph node cells, sampled before intestinal transplant. Receptor source: a human donor who received an intestinal transplant.

V usage is TRBV7-3 and J usage is TRBJ1-1; the D is unclear. This CDR3 is 14 amino acids long. V lost 5 bases and J lost 6, with 16 bases in between. The germline CDR1 and CDR2 sequences are SGHTA and FQGTGA. CDR3 residues: CASSPSGLEAEAFF. The CDR3 DNA reads as TGTGCCAGCAGCCCATCGGGTCTAGAGGCTGAAGCTTTCTTT.

In regard to this clone: Other DNA sequences in the same sample also yield this CDR3. This sequence joins TRBV30 and TRBJ2-3, with TRBD1 matching over 7 bases. Germline V lookup: CDR1 GTSNPN, CDR2 SVGIG (reference sequence). V lost 0 bases and J lost 4; bases outside the gene matches: 4. CDR3 length equals 14 residues. CDR3 bases: TGTGCCTGGAGTGTTTCAGGGGGAGCAGATACGCAGTATTTT. Protein product: CAWSVSGGADTQYF.

V gene TRBV15 combines with J gene TRBJ2-7; 9 positions match TRBD1. The CDR3 runs to 15 residues. The V segment lost 3 bases and the J segment 6 bases; nucleotides outside the gene matches: 9. Germline assignment: CDR1 LNHNV and CDR2 YYDKDF (reference sequence). In DNA form, the CDR3 reads TGTGCCACCAGCAGCCCGGGACAGGGCTTCATCGAGCAGTACTTC. It is translated as CATSSPGQGFIEQYF.

CDR3 sequence reads: CASSLGADEQFF. DNA for the CDR3: TGTGCCAGCAGCTTAGGAGCGGATGAGCAGTTCTTC. The gene calls are TRBV7-8 and TRBJ2-1, with D maybe TRBD2 (5 bases). The CDR3 extends over 12 amino acids. Per the germline V gene, CDR1 is SGHVS and CDR2 is FQNEAQ. The V end was cut by 1 base, the J end by 8 bases, with 6 bases between. Based on the CDR3 plus reference TRBV7-8 and TRBJ2-1, the full variable domain is GAGVSQSPRYKVAKRGQDVALRCDPISGHVSLFWYQQALGQGPEFLTYFQNEAQLDKSGLPSDRFFAERPEGSVSTLKIQRTQQEDSAVYLCASSLGADEQFFGPGTRLTVL.